The T cell receptor beta chain described here comes from a study of T cells in women clearing cervical HPV infection. On this clone itself: The antigen is unknown. Read coverage stops 3 residues before the CDR3 terminus; the germline J gene supplies the remainder.

Study results and limitations: CIN3+ cases had significantly higher TCR repertoire richness than controls, but evenness did not differ.

Profiled with immunoSEQ multiplex PCR; TCRdb holds only in-frame clones, not every one. Here the sample table reports about 16,000 clones. The CDR3 has 13 residues. V lost 5 bases, J lost 3 bases, and 11 bases lay in between. CDR1 and CDR2 (germline): SNHLY, FYNNEI. The sequencing input was blood buffy coat. The rearrangement uses TRBV2 and TRBJ2-7, with D maybe TRBD1 (6 bases). The source is a woman between 18 and 69 years old with a cervical HPV16 infection that either progressed to CIN3+ or cleared (not recorded which). The CDR3 here is CASSRTESYEQYF. The part of the CDR3 DNA that was read is TGTGCCAGCAGTAGGACAGAAAGCTACGAG.